This T cell receptor beta chain originates from a study of T cells in Graves' hyperthyroidism and ophthalmopathy. Findings and limits, study-wide: Blood also showed most of the thyroid clonotypes that were expanded above 0.001.

A remark on this clonotype: The antigen is unknown.

Amplified TCR beta CDR3 regions came from RNA transcripts. During a first-round RT-PCR of the TCR CDR3, the HTBI primer set was used. TCRdb recomputed calls from the multiplex PCR reads with MiXCR, one row per CDR3 protein. The sample has around 400,000 distinct CDR3 sequences, roughly 25% seen once. Trimming stripped 5 bases from V and 3 bases from J, with 8 bases between. CDR3 length equals 13 residues. If no ophthalmopathy progression occurred within 18 months, Graves' hyperthyroidism was stable. Reasons for excluding patients were uncontrolled infection, other autoimmune disease, pregnancy or lactation.

The chain joins TRBV12-3 or TRBV12-4 to TRBJ2-4, with D possibly being TRBD2 (6 bases). Sequencing was carried out using blood. This receptor was taken from a middle-aged man with Graves' hyperthyroidism. The CDR3 DNA is TGTGCCAGCAGTCTGGGACTCAAAAACATTCAGTACTTC. It translates to CASSLGLKNIQYF.